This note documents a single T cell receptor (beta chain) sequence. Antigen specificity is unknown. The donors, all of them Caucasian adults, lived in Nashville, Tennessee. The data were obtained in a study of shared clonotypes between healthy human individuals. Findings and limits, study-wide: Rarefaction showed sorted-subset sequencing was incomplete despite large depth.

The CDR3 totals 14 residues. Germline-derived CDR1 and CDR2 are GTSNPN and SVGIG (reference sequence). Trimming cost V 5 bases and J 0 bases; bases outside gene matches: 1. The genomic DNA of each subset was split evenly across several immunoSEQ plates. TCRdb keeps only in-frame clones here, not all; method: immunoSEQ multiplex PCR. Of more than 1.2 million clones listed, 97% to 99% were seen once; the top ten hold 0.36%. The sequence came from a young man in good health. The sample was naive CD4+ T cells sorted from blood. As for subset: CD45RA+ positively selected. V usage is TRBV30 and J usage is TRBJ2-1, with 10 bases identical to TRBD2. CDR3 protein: CAWASGSSYNEQFF. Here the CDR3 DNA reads TGTGCCTGGGCTAGCGGGAGCTCCTACAATGAGCAGTTCTTC.